This TCR beta chain was profiled in a study of tumor-infiltrating lymphocytes in localized non-small cell lung cancer. V dropped 3 bases and J dropped 6; count of bases not matched to a gene: 4. The CDR3 totals 14 residues. Per germline, CDR1 MDHEN and CDR2 SYDVKM. TCRdb keeps only in-frame clones here, not all; method: immunoSEQ multiplex PCR. The data contain about 15,000 clones, roughly three quarters of them singletons. The sample taken for sequencing was lung tumor tissue. This sequence was found in a human donor with non-small cell lung cancer. The gene calls are TRBV28 and TRBJ1-4, with 7 bases identical to TRBD1. CDR3 coding DNA: TGTGCCAGCAGTTTCTTCCAGGGGGATGAAAAACTGTTTTTT. Encoded protein: CASSFFQGDEKLFF.